This TCR beta chain came from a study of identical twins. TCRdb re-called the 5' RACE reads with MiXCR, one entry per CDR3 protein. The sample consists of about 210,000 distinct CDR3 sequences, roughly a tenth of them appearing once. The CDR3 is made up of 13 amino acids. Trimming cost V 3 bases and J 6 bases, with 15 bases left between them. Germline V gene lookup returns CDR1 SQVTM and CDR2 ANQGSEA. Only a few counts were recorded for this clonotype. Its antigen is as yet unknown. Study results and limitations: Insertions ran lower in abundant cord blood beta clonotypes, though not in memory repertoires.

The TCR comes from a woman aged 18-29 years in good health. The chain combines TRBV29-1 with TRBJ2-7, with TRBD2 as a possible D gene (6 bases). What was sequenced was memory (CD45RO+) T cells sorted from blood. This chain's CDR3 is CSVEPSPAGEQYF. The CDR3 DNA sequence: TGCAGCGTTGAGCCGTCCCCAGCGGGCGAGCAGTACTTC.